Sequencing of this T cell receptor (beta chain) was carried out in a study of blood T cells in healthy people across ages. Across the whole study: About one barcoded beta molecule per two T cells came from capture by template switching.

General study findings and limits: Diversity figures derived from one million T cells were judged to underestimate the true value. Age brought a roughly linear fall in TCR beta diversity measured per million T cells.

At least 5.5 micrograms of total RNA were extracted per sample. In this sample, this clonotype turned up many times. Its specificity is unknown. Together with a sample-barcoded 5' primer, a J-beta primer mix was included in a second PCR lasting 7 to 11 cycles. TCRdb re-analysed the 5' RACE reads in MiXCR, keeping a single row per CDR3 protein. The sample includes hundreds of thousands of distinct CDR3 sequences, about 30% of them seen just once. This CDR3 comprises 15 residues. V lost 4 bases and J lost 8; bases outside the gene matches: 9. Germline CDR1 is MNHNS and CDR2 is SASEGT. Sequencing was done on a sample of blood. The sequence was obtained from an elderly woman in good health. The V gene is TRBV6-1, the J gene TRBJ2-1; TRBD2 agrees at 9 bases. The CDR3 sequence is CASSVKGLAYHEQFF. CDR3 sequence (DNA): TGTGCCAGCAGTGTCAAAGGACTAGCGTACCATGAGCAGTTCTTC.